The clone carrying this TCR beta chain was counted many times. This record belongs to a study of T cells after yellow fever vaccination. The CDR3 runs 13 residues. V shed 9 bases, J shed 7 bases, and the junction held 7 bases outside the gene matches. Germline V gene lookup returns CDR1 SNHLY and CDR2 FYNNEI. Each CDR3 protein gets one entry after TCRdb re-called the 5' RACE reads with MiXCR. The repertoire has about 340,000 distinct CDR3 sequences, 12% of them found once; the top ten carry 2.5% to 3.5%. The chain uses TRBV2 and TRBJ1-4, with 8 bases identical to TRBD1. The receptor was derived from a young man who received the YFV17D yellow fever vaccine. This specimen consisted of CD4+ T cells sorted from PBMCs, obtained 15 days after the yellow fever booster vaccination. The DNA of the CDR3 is TGTGCCAGTGGAGGGCAGGGGGCTGAAAAACTGTTTTTT. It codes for CASGGQGAEKLFF.